Presented here are 14 T cell receptor beta chains from one specimen sequenced in a study of T-cell memory formation after mild COVID-19. MiXCR, run by TCRdb on the 5' RACE reads, gives a single entry per CDR3 protein. The repertoire consists of 45,000 to 55,000 distinct CDR3 sequences, with over 9% occurring once and the leading ten covering approximately 12%. Material: PBMCs or a T cell subset sorted from them (not recorded which). Receptor source: an adult woman who had mild COVID-19 (a few samples of this study predate the infection). Cell type and time point are not known.

The chain recombines TRBV7-2 with TRBJ1-6; 9 bases map to TRBD1. V shed 6 bases and J 9 bases; nucleotides not matched to a gene: 9. CDR3 length: 15 amino acids. Germline V CDR1 and CDR2: SGHTA, FQGNSA. The CDR3, as DNA: TGTGCCAGCAGAACAACGGGACAGGGAAGTTCACCCCTCCACTTT. It encodes CASRTTGQGSSPLHF.

The sample holds a few counts of this clonotype. This chain links TRBV11-2 with TRBJ1-3, with 11 positions matching TRBD1. The CDR3 runs 15 residues. Germline V lookup: CDR1 SGHAT, CDR2 FQNNGV. Trimming cost V 5 bases and J 4 bases; bases outside gene matches: 4. The CDR3 protein is CASSPGTGGGNTIYF. The CDR3 DNA reads as TGTGCCAGCAGCCCCGGGACAGGGGGAGGAAACACCATATATTTT.

The chain joins TRBV5-1 to TRBJ2-1; D call uncertain. Germline V gives CDR1 SGHRS, CDR2 YFSETQ. This CDR3 has 11 amino acids. V lost 5 bases and J 6 bases, leaving 6 bases between the germline ends. CDR3 bases: TGCGCCAGCAGGCTTACCAATGAGCAGTTCTTC. Protein product: CASRLTNEQFF.

In its sample, this clonotype was seen a few times. The rearrangement links TRBV10-3 to TRBJ2-3; either TRBD1 or TRBD2 may fit D (6 bases each). Germline V gene lookup returns CDR1 ENHRY and CDR2 SYGVKD. The V gene lost 5 bases and the J gene lost 3 bases, with 12 bases spanning the gap. This CDR3 comprises 14 residues. DNA of the CDR3: TGTGCCATCAGTCGCGGGACATCAACAGATACGCAGTATTTT. This gives the protein CAISRGTSTDTQYF.

The sample holds a few counts of this clonotype. This chain links TRBV3-1 with TRBJ2-7, with TRBD2 matching 7 bases. The length of the CDR3 is 14 residues. After removal of 4 bases from V and 1 base from J, the junction contained 4 bases not matched to a gene. Germline values: CDR1 LGHDT, CDR2 YNNKEL (reference sequence). The CDR3 bases are TGTGCCAGCAGCCGGGAGGGCCTATCCTACGAGCAGTACTTC. Protein: CASSREGLSYEQYF.

The gene calls are TRBV5-1 and TRBJ2-1, with D possibly TRBD2 on 5 matching bases. Germline lookup yields CDR1 SGHRS and CDR2 YFSETQ. The CDR3 is 14 residues long. V dropped 7 bases and J dropped 6 bases, with 17 bases sitting between them. The CDR3 spells CASSIRGPSNEQFF. CDR3 nucleotides: TGCGCCAGCTCCATCAGAGGGCCAAGCAATGAGCAGTTCTTC.

This clonotype has ten or more counts. The genes are TRBV4-2 and TRBJ2-7, with TRBD2 as a possible D gene (6 bases). V was pared by 1 base and J by 2 bases, with 9 bases between. From germline, CDR1 is LGHNA and CDR2 YNFKEQ. CDR3 length: 14 residues. The CDR3 here is CASSQGGGAYEQYF. The CDR3 region has the DNA TGTGCCAGCAGCCAAGGCGGAGGGGCCTACGAGCAGTACTTC.

This clonotype was recorded at least ten times. CDR3 region: CASGGGAVYGYTF. In DNA, the CDR3 is TGTGCCTCCGGTGGGGGGGCGGTGTATGGCTACACCTTC. The chain joins TRBV24-1 to TRBJ1-2; possible D gene TRBD1, 6 bases. Between the trimmed V and J ends, which lost 12 bases and 5 bases, there was a span of 18 bases. The CDR3 is 13 amino acids. CDR1 is KGHDR and CDR2 is SFDVKD in the germline V gene.

This clonotype was picked up a small number of times. The CDR3 reads CASSYRLAARYEQYF. CDR3 DNA sequence: TGTGCCAGCAGTTACCGACTCGCGGCGCGCTACGAGCAGTACTTC. The chain uses TRBV6-5 and TRBJ2-7; the D is unclear. The CDR3 contains 15 residues. Germline V gives CDR1 MNHEY, CDR2 SVGAGI. Trimming took 2 bases from V and 3 from J, leaving 14 bases between them.

This chain connects TRBV20-1 to TRBJ1-1, with D uncertain. The germline V and J ends were trimmed by 0 bases and 9 bases, with 11 bases remaining between them. Germline-derived CDR1 and CDR2 are DFQATT and SNEGSKA (reference sequence). This CDR3 has 12 amino acids. Written as DNA, the CDR3 is TGCAGTGCTAGAGAGTTAAGGGCTCAAGCTTTCTTT. This encodes CSARELRAQAFF.

This clonotype was seen a few times. This chain joins TRBV3-1 and TRBJ2-3; D remains unclear. V lost 9 bases to trimming and J lost 4 bases, with 17 bases between them. Per the germline V gene, CDR1 is LGHDT and CDR2 is YNNKEL (reference sequence). This CDR3 spans 14 amino acids. CDR3 in amino acids: CASSLGARADTQYF. The CDR3 bases are TGTGCCAGTTCTTTGGGCGCTCGGGCAGATACGCAGTATTTT.

This clonotype has only a few counts. The gene calls are TRBV18 and TRBJ1-1, with unresolved D. The CDR3 runs to 15 residues. Trimming pared 0 bases from V and 1 base from J, leaving 9 bases between. Germline V gene lookup returns CDR1 KGHSH and CDR2 LQKENI. The CDR3 bases are TGTGCCAGCTCACCACCGGGCACCAAGAACACTGAAGCTTTCTTT. Its protein is CASSPPGTKNTEAFF.

This clonotype was detected only a few times. CDR3 nucleotide sequence: TGTGCCACCAGTGATAACGCGGGGGGGATCCCCAATGAGCAGTTCTTC. Translation: CATSDNAGGIPNEQFF. The chain uses TRBV24-1 and TRBJ2-1, with 9 positions matching TRBD2. The CDR3 runs to 16 residues. Germline CDR1 KGHDR, CDR2 SFDVKD. V lost 3 bases, J lost 6 bases, and 8 bases stayed unmatched.

The table lists this clonotype with many counts. The CDR3 DNA reads TGTGCCACCAGCAGAGATTGGCGGAGCACGCAGTATTTT. Amino acid sequence: CATSRDWRSTQYF. This sequence joins TRBV15 and TRBJ2-3; D is ambiguous. The V end was cut by 0 bases, the J end by 9 bases, with 10 bases between. Germline V lookup: CDR1 LNHNV, CDR2 YYDKDF (reference sequence). This CDR3 has 13 residues. Filled out from reference TRBV15 and TRBJ2-3, the complete variable domain reads DAMVIQNPRYQVTQFGKPVTLSCSQTLNHNVMYWYQQKSSQAPKLLFHYYDKDFNNEADTPDNFQSRRPNTSFCFLDIRSPGLGDTAMYLCATSRDWRSTQYFGPGTRLTVL.